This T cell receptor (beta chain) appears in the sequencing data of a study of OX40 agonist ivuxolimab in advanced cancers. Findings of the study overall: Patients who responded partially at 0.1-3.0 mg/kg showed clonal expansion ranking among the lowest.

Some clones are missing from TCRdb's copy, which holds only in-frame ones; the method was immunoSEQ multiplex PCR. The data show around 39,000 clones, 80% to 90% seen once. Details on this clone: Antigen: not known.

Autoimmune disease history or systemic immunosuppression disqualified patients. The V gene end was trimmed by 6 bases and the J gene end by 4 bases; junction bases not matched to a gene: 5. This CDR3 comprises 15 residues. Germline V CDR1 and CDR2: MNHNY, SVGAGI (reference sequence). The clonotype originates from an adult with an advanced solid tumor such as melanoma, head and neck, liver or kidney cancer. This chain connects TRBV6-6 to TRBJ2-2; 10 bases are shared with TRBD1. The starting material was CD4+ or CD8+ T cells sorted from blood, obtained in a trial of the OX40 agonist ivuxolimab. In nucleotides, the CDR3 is TGTGCCAGCAGCGGGACAGGGGCCGTCACCGGGGAGCTGTTTTTT. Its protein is CASSGTGAVTGELFF.